The TCR beta chain described here comes from a study of shared clonotypes between healthy human individuals. Assay: immunoSEQ multiplex PCR; the TCRdb copy retains only in-frame clones and omits some. The data show 2,100,000 or so clones, nearly 97% seen once. CDR3 length: 13 amino acids. CDR1 and CDR2 from the germline V gene are SGHDT and YYEEEE. Trimming took off 4 bases at V and 1 base at J, with 6 bases between the two ends. The sample consisted of naive CD4+ T cells sorted from blood. The subset denotes: CD45RA+ positively selected. This clonotype was obtained from a man between 18 and 35 years old in good health. The rearrangement joins TRBV5-6 to TRBJ2-1; D uncertain. This chain's CDR3 is CASSPWSYNEQFF. The DNA for the CDR3 is TGTGCCAGCAGCCCCTGGTCCTACAATGAGCAGTTCTTC.